This TCR beta chain derives from a study of T cells expressing NK-cell markers. TCRdb re-called the 5' RACE reads and gives one entry per CDR3 protein, without DNA. This repertoire includes 150,000 to 180,000 distinct CDR3 sequences. The CDR3 spans 15 residues. The germline V gene encodes CDR1 SGHRS and CDR2 YFSETQ. Specimen: blood T cells: a sorted CD56 or NKG2C T cell subset, CD4+ or CD8+ T cells, or bulk PBMC T cells (not recorded which). The clonotype was recovered from a woman in her forties or fifties in good health. The V gene is TRBV5-1, the J gene TRBJ1-1; the TCRdb D gene call, TRBD1, has no DNA to confirm it. The CDR3 spells CASSIKDSPYTEAFF.